The clone carrying this T cell receptor (beta chain) was observed a handful of times. The CDR3 consists of 15 residues. V gave up 0 bases and J gave up 6 bases; unmatched junction bases: 5. From germline, CDR1 is SGHRS and CDR2 YFSETQ. The CDR3 regions of TCR beta were amplified from RNA transcripts. TCR CDR3 underwent first-round RT-PCR with the HTBI primer set. TCRdb re-derived calls from the multiplex PCR reads in MiXCR, one entry per CDR3 protein. This sample has about 360,000 distinct CDR3 sequences; roughly 13% occur once, and the top ten carry roughly 8.3%. These data come from a study of T cells in Graves' hyperthyroidism and ophthalmopathy. Stability of Graves' hyperthyroidism was defined as absent ophthalmopathy progression within 18 months. A patient was excluded if there was uncontrolled infection, other autoimmune disease, pregnancy or lactation.

This rearrangement joins TRBV5-1 to TRBJ1-2, with TRBD1 matching over 10 bases. The receptor was derived from a woman under 30 with Graves' hyperthyroidism. Specimen: blood. DNA for the CDR3: TGCGCCAGCAGCTTGGGGGACAGGGGCCCCGATGGCTACACCTTC. It is translated as CASSLGDRGPDGYTF.